Shown below are 13 T cell receptor beta chains from a single sample sequenced in a study of neurological immune-mediated disorders. TCRdb analysed the 5' RACE reads with MiXCR anew, one entry per CDR3 protein. The sample gives under 40,000 distinct CDR3 sequences, under 9.5% of which show up once; about 4.5% is in the top ten. The sample consisted of PBMCs. The receptors derive from a woman in her 40s in good health.

This clonotype was counted only a few times. The chain links TRBV18 to TRBJ1-2, with TRBD1 as a possible D gene (6 bases). Trimming took off 3 bases at V and 4 bases at J, with 18 bases between the two ends. Germline V gene lookup returns CDR1 KGHSH and CDR2 LQKENI. The CDR3 totals 16 residues. The CDR3 nucleotides are TGTGCCAGCTCACCTCAAACAGGGCTCGATAGCTATGGCTACACCTTC. It codes for CASSPQTGLDSYGYTF.

Ten or more counts support this clonotype. The gene calls are TRBV20-1 and TRBJ2-1; 11 bases are shared with TRBD2. This CDR3 is 13 amino acids long. Unmatched junction bases numbered 9, after V lost 8 bases and J lost 9 bases. Germline CDR1 is DFQATT and CDR2 is SNEGSKA (reference sequence). Here the CDR3 DNA reads TGCAGTTCGGTAGCGGGGGGGCGCGGTGAGCAGTTCTTC. It is translated as CSSVAGGRGEQFF.

This clonotype was seen many times. This chain's CDR3 is CSARRPEGYGYTF. CDR3 sequence (DNA): TGCAGTGCTAGACGTCCGGAGGGCTATGGCTACACCTTC. J is TRBJ1-2 and V is TRBV20-1; D gene unclear. The V gene's germline CDR1 is DFQATT and CDR2 SNEGSKA (reference sequence). V was shortened by 2 bases and J by 4 bases, with 11 bases between the two germline ends. The CDR3 covers 13 residues.

This clonotype was counted many times. The J gene is TRBJ2-7, the V gene TRBV6-1, with TRBD1 matching 9 bases. J gave up 3 bases and V 5 bases, and 5 bases lay outside the gene matches. The germline CDR1 and CDR2 sequences are MNHNS and SASEGT. The CDR3 runs 14 residues. CDR3 residues: CASSRQTGGYEQYV. In nucleotides, the CDR3 is TGTGCCAGCAGTCGGCAGACAGGGGGCTACGAGCAGTACGTC.

The sample holds many counts of this clonotype. The chain couples TRBV20-1 to TRBJ2-2; D remains unclear. Germline assignment: CDR1 DFQATT and CDR2 SNEGSKA (reference sequence). The CDR3 sequence is 13 residues long. Here the CDR3 reads CIAGFTNTGELFF. The DNA for the CDR3 is TGCATTGCCGGGTTTACGAACACCGGGGAGCTGTTTTTT.

The rearrangement joins TRBV7-3 to TRBJ2-1; 13 bases map to TRBD2. With 6 bases clipped from V and 4 bases from J, the junction kept 3 bases outside the gene matches. The CDR3 sequence is 15 residues long. Germline V gives CDR1 SGHTA, CDR2 FQGTGA. The CDR3 DNA follows: TGTGCCAGCAGGGGGACTAGCGGGACGTACAATGAGCAGTTCTTC. Translated, it gives CASRGTSGTYNEQFF.

This clonotype was counted many times. J is TRBJ1-4 and V is TRBV5-1; the D is unclear. The CDR3 consists of 13 residues. V lost 0 bases to trimming and J lost 5 bases, with 5 bases between them. The germline gives CDR1 SGHRS, CDR2 YFSETQ. CDR3 in DNA: TGCGCCAGCAGCTTGGCTGGGAATGAAAAACTGTTTTTT. Translation gives CASSLAGNEKLFF.

This clonotype was observed many times. The chain combines TRBV29-1 with TRBJ2-6; TRBD2 aligns across 7 bases. J lost 2 bases, V lost 1 base, and 11 bases had no gene match. CDR3 length equals 18 residues. CDR1 and CDR2 (germline): SQVTM, ANQGSEA. CDR3 sequence reads: CSVEVSGGSYPGANVLTF. The CDR3 DNA reads TGCAGCGTTGAAGTGAGCGGCGGGAGCTATCCTGGGGCCAACGTCCTGACTTTC. The full variable domain, its missing parts supplied by reference TRBV29-1 and TRBJ2-6, is SAVISQKPSRDICQRGTSLTIQCQVDSQVTMMFWYRQQPGQSLTLIATANQGSEATYESGFVIDKFPISRPNLTFSTLTVSNMSPEDSSIYLCSVEVSGGSYPGANVLTFGAGSRLTVL.

This clonotype has at least ten counts. V and J are TRBV27 and TRBJ1-1; TRBD1 agrees at 8 bases. The junction had 3 bases not matched to a gene; V was cut back by 3 bases and J by 9 bases. CDR1 MNHEY and CDR2 SMNVEV come from the germline V gene (reference sequence). This CDR3 is built from 12 residues. The CDR3 loop reads CASSFRTGKAFF. CDR3 coding DNA: TGTGCCAGCAGTTTTCGGACAGGGAAAGCTTTCTTT.

The table lists this clonotype with many counts. J is TRBJ2-1 and V is TRBV20-1, with TRBD2 matching 11 bases. CDR3 length: 15 amino acids. CDR1 is DFQATT, CDR2 SNEGSKA, per germline (reference sequence). The junction had 9 bases not matched to a gene; V was cut back by 4 bases and J by 7 bases. Here the CDR3 DNA reads TGCAGTGCTAAGGGTAGCGGGGGGGTTTCTAATGAGCAGTTCTTC. Residues: CSAKGSGGVSNEQFF.

This clonotype was counted ten times or more. This chain uses TRBV5-1 with TRBJ2-7; TRBD2 matches 9 bases. Per the germline V gene, CDR1 is SGHRS and CDR2 is YFSETQ. The V gene end was trimmed by 1 base and the J gene end by 1 base; junction bases not matched to a gene: 3. This CDR3 is built from 15 residues. CDR3 DNA: TGCGCCAGCAGCTTGAATAGCGGGGGATCCTACGAGCAGTACTTC. It is translated as CASSLNSGGSYEQYF. The full variable domain, its missing parts supplied by reference TRBV5-1 and TRBJ2-7, is KAGVTQTPRYLIKTRGQQVTLSCSPISGHRSVSWYQQTPGQGLQFLFEYFSETQRNKGNFPGRFSGRQFSNSRSEMNVSTLELGDSALYLCASSLNSGGSYEQYFGPGTRLTVT.

In this sample, this clonotype turned up many times. V and J are TRBV5-5 and TRBJ2-3, with D uncertain. V was trimmed by 4 bases and J by 2 bases, leaving 14 bases between them. CDR1 and CDR2 (germline): SGHKS, YYEKEE (reference sequence). The CDR3 covers 15 residues. CDR3 sequence (DNA): TGTGCCAGCAGCCCCCAAGTGGACCCCACAGATACGCAGTATTTT. This codes for CASSPQVDPTDTQYF.

This chain uses TRBV6-4 with TRBJ2-3; either TRBD1 or TRBD2 may fit D (6 bases each). With 0 bases removed from V and 7 bases from J, the gap between germline ends came to 11 bases. Per germline, CDR1 MRHNA and CDR2 SNTAGT. The CDR3 consists of 14 residues. CDR3 sequence reads: CASSDSEGVNTQYF. The CDR3 nucleotides are TGTGCCAGCAGTGACTCGGAGGGGGTCAATACGCAGTATTTT.